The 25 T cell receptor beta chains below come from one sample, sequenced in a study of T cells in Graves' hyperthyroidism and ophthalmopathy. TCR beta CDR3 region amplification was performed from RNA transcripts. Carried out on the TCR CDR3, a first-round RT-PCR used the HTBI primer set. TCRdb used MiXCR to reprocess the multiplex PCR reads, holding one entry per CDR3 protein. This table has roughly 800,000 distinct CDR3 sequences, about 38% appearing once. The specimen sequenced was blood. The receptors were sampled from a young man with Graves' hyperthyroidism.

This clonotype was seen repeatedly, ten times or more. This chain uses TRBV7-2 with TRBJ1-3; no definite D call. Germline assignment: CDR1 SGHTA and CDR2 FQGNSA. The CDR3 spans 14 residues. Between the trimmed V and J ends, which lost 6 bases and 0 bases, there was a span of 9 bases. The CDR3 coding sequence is TGTGCCAGCAGAGACGGTCGCTCTGGAAACACCATATATTTT. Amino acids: CASRDGRSGNTIYF.

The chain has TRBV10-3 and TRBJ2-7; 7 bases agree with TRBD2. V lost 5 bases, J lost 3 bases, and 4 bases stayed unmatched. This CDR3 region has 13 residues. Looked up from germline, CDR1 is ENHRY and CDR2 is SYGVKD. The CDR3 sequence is CAISQREGYEQYF. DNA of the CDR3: TGTGCCATCAGTCAGCGGGAAGGCTACGAGCAGTACTTC.

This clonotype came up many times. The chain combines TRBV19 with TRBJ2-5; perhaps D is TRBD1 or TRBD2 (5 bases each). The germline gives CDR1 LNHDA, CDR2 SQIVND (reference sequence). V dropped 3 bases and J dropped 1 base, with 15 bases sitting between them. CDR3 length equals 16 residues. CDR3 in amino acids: CASSIGTINSQETQYF. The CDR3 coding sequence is TGTGCCAGTAGTATCGGGACCATCAACTCCCAAGAGACCCAGTACTTC.

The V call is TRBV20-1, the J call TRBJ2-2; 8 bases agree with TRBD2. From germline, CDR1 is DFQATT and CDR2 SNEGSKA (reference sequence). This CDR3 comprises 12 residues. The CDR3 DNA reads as TGCGCGAAGCGGGAGCAGGCCGGGGAGCTGTTTTTT. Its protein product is CAKREQAGELFF.

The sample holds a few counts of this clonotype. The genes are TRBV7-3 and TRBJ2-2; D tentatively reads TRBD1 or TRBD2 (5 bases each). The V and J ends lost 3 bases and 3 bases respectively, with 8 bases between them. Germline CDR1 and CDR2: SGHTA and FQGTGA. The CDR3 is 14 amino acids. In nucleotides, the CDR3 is TGTGCCAGCAGCTTGGTGGGACACACCGGGGAGCTGTTTTTT. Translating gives CASSLVGHTGELFF.

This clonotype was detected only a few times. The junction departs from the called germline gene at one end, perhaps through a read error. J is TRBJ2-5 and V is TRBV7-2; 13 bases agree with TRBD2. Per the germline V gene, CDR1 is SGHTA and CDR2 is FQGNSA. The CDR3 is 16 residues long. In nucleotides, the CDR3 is TGCGCCAGCAGCCAACGGACTAGCGGGAGCAGGGAGACCCAGTACTTC. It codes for CASSQRTSGSRETQYF.

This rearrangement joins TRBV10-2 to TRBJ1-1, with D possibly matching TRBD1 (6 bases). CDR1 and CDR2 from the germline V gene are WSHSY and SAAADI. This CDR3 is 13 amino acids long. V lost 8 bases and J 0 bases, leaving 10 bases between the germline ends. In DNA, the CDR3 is TGCGCCAGCCCAGGACAGTTGAACACTGAAGCTTTCTTT. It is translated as CASPGQLNTEAFF.

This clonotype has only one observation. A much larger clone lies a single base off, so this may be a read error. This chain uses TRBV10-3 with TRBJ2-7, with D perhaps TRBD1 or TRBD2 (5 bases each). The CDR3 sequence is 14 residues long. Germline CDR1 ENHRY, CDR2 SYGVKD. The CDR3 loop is CAVRSEGLGYEQYF. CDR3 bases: TGTGCCGTCAGGAGCGAGGGGCTTGGCTACGAGCAGTACTTC.

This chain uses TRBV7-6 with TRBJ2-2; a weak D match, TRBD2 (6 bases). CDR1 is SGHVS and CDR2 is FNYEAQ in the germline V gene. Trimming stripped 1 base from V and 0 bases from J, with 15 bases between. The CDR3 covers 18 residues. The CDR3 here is CASSLESPGATNTGELFF. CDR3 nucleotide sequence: TGTGCCAGCAGCTTAGAAAGTCCGGGAGCCACGAACACCGGGGAGCTGTTTTTT.

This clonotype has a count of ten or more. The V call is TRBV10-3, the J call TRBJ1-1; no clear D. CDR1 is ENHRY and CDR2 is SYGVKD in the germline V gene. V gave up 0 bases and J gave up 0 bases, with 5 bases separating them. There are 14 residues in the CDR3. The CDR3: CAISESGLNTEAFF. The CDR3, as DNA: TGTGCCATCAGTGAGTCAGGGTTGAACACTGAAGCTTTCTTT.

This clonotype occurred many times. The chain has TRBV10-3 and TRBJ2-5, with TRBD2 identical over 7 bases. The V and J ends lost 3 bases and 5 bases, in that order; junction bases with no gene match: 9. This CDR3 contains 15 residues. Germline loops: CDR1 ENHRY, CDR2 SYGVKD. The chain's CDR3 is CAISDPSSGGETQYF. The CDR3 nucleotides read TGTGCCATCAGTGATCCGTCTAGCGGAGGGGAGACCCAGTACTTC.

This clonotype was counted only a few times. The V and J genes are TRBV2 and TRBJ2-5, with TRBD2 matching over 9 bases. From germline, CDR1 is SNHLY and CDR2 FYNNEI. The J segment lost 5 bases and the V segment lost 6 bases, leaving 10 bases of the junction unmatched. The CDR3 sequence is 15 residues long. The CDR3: CASSNTGTSYETQYF. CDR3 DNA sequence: TGTGCCAGCAGCAACACCGGGACTAGCTACGAGACCCAGTACTTC.

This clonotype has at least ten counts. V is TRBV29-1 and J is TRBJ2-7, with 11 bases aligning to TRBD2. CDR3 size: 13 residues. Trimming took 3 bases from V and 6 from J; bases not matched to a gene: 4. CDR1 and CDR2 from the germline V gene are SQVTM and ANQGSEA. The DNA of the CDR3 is TGCAGCGTTGATAGCGGGGGGGAGTTCGAGCAGTACTTC. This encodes CSVDSGGEFEQYF.

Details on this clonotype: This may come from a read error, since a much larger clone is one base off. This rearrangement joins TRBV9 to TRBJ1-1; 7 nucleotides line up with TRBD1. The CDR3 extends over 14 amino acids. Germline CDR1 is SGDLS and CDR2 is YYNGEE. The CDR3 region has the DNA TGTGCCAGCAGCGTAGTACAGGGGAAGACTGAAGCTCTCTTT. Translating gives CASSVVQGKTEALF.

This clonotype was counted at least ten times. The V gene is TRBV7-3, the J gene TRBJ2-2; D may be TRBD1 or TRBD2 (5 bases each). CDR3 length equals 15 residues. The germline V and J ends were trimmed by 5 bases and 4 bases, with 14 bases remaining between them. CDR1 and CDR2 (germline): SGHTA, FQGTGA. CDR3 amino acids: CASSPTGGATGELFF. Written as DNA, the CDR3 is TGTGCCAGCAGCCCCACTGGGGGAGCCACCGGGGAGCTGTTTTTT.

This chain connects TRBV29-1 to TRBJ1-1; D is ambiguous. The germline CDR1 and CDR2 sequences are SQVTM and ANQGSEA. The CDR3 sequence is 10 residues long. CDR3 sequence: CSLQITEAFF. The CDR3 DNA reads TGCAGTCTACAGATAACTGAAGCTTTCTTT.

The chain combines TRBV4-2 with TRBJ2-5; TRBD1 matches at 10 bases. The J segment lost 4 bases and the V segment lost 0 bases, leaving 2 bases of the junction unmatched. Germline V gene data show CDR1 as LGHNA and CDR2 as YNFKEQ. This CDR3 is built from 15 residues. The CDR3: CASSQDGTGVETQYF. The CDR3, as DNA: TGTGCCAGCAGCCAAGATGGGACAGGGGTAGAGACCCAGTACTTC.

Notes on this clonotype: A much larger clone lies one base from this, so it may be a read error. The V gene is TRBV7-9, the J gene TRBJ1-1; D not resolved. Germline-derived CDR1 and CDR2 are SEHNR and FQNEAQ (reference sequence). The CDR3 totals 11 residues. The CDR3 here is CASSPQEGALF. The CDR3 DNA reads TGTGCCAGCAGCCCTCAGGAGGGAGCTCTCTTT.

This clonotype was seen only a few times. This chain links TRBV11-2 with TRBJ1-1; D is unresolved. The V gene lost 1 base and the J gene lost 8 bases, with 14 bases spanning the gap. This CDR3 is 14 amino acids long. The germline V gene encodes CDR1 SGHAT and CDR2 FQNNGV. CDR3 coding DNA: TGTGCCAGCAGCTTAGTAGGCCTCTCCGGGGAAGCTTTCTTT. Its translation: CASSLVGLSGEAFF.

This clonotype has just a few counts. In DNA, the CDR3 is TGTGCCAGCAGCTGGGGCTCGGGATCGAACACCGGGGAGCTGTTTTTT. Translated: CASSWGSGSNTGELFF. This rearrangement joins TRBV2 to TRBJ2-2; TRBD1 or TRBD2 may be the D gene (5 bases each). V was pared by 6 bases and J by 0 bases, with 14 bases between. The germline CDR1 and CDR2 sequences are SNHLY and FYNNEI. CDR3 length: 16 residues.

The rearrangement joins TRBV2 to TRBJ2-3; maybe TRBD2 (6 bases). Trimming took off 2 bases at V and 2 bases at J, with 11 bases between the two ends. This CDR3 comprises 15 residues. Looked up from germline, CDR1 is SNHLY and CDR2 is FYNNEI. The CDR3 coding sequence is TGTGCCAGCAGTGAAAAGCGGGCGGACACAGATACGCAGTATTTT. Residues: CASSEKRADTDTQYF.

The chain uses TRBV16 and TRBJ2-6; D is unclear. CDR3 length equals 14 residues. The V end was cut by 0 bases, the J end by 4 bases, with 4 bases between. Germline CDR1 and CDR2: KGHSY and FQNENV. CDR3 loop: CASSQSGGANVLTF. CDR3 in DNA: TGTGCCAGCAGCCAATCTGGGGGGGCCAACGTCCTGACTTTC.

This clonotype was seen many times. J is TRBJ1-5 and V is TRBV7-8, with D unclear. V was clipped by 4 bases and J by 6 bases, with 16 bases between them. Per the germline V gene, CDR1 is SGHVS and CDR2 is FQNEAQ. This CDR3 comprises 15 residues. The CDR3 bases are TGTGCCAGCAGCTCCCGGGTGCAGGCCCTTCAGCCCCAGCATTTT. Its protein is CASSSRVQALQPQHF.

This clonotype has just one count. Here the CDR3 DNA reads TGTGCCATCAGTCGGGGTTTCTCCTACGAGCAGTACTTC. Protein product: CAISRGFSYEQYF. V and J are TRBV10-3 and TRBJ2-7, with D possibly matching TRBD2 (5 bases). Looked up from germline, CDR1 is ENHRY and CDR2 is SYGVKD. The CDR3 runs to 13 residues. V lost 5 bases and J lost 0, with 8 bases in between.

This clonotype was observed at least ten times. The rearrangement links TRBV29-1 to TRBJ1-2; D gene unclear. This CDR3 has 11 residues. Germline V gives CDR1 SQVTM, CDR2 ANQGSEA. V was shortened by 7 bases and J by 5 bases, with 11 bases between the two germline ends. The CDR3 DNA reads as TGCAGCGCCGCTGGGTCTTATGGCTACACCTTC. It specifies CSAAGSYGYTF.